This T cell receptor beta chain is from a study of shared clonotypes between healthy human individuals (dated by TCRdb to the early 2020s). For the study in its entirety: The cohort included a few men and a couple of women between 18 and 49 years of age. Leukapheresis yielded between about 0.94 and 9.5 billion PBMCs per donor. To estimate repertoire size and how much clonotype sharing occurs between individuals, the study deeply sequenced the blood TCR repertoires of 4 to 6 healthy adults. Different laboratories and diverse techniques were used to prepare libraries and sequence TCR repertoires, to increase sequencing depth and limit assay-specific biases. Per donor, three plates each were used for CD4 naive and CD4 memory, two for CD8 naive, and one for CD8 memory. General study outcomes and caveats: Because the study included a small number of donors, the genetic and exposure-history diversity represented was limited. Sharing across a handful of donors was observed for about 4.8% of naive CD4, 3% to 3.5% of naive CD8, around 2.5% of memory CD4, and about 0.4% of memory CD8 clonotypes. Based on pairwise subsampling, the degree of clonotype sharing among donors was expected to be affected by sequencing depth. Sampling was restricted to blood, and TCR repertoires in tissue are likely to differ from TCR repertoires in blood. Higher generation probabilities were observed for clonotypes shared by all four sorted-subset donors than for non-shared clonotypes. Rarefaction of sorted-subset datasets indicated incomplete sequencing despite the large sequencing depth. Naive subsets generally had larger estimated clonotype richness than memory subsets did.

The donors were healthy, HIV-negative adults with no recently reported acute infections or vaccinations. Every donor was a Caucasian adult residing in Nashville, Tennessee, USA. CD4+ T cells were enriched through magnetic negative selection, after which naive cells were positively selected on CD45RA and the remaining negative fraction served as the memory subset. Blood was collected by leukapheresis, and PBMCs were isolated by Ficoll-Histopaque density gradient centrifugation and then cryopreserved in liquid nitrogen vapor phase. Analytical flow cytometry was used to check the purity and quantity of every magnetically sorted T cell population. Genomic DNA was isolated from each sorted fraction and quantified by UV absorbance on a Nanodrop 2000c. The sample holds a few counts of this clone. It has no known antigen specificity. Base qualities are not at hand, and no much larger clone is one base apart. This specimen includes other DNA sequences encoding the same CDR3.

TCR CDR3 regions were amplified from genomic DNA by multiplex PCR using the deep immunoSEQ assay. For each cell subset, the extracted genomic DNA was distributed evenly across all wells of several immunoSEQ 96-well plates, and each plate served as one replicate. For sorted subsets, roughly 200 ng of genomic DNA, equivalent to some 30,000 T cell genomes, went into each replicate PCR. The purified libraries were quantified using a Qubit 3.0 fluorometer, sized with a Bioanalyzer 2100, and then quantified again using the KAPA Library Quantification kit. Every immunoSEQ 96-well plate was sequenced on a separate single-read 150-cycle Illumina NextSeq 550 flow cell. The authors processed their data as follows. Because the immunoSEQ output held only junctional sequences and lacked quality scores, the filtering could not match the filtering applied to full-length reads. To assign V/J genes and CDR3, sequences were annotated against IMGT germline references using PyIR, a Python wrapper for IgBLAST v1.9. Reads were removed for weak V/J assignments (E-value above 1e-6), missing CDR3, stop codons, out-of-frame junctions, or ambiguous translated residues. V3J clonotypes were defined as sequences sharing the same inferred V gene, J gene, and CDR3 amino acid sequence. To compute the percentage overlap between repertoires, the number of shared unique clonotypes was divided by the size of the smaller repertoire. RTK rarefaction, the Chao1 estimator, and Recon v2.1 estimates of unobserved clonotypes were used to assess repertoire richness. OLGA was used to compute generation probabilities for all TCRbeta clonotypes that the gDNA method yielded from a handful of donors. In its TCRdb copy, this immuneACCESS table keeps in-frame sequences only and misses some clones. Where compared with another copy, unresolved V genes explain less than half of these, and the others have no known cause. The V and J calls and clone size are taken from that table; D and trimming were inferred from the DNA. The sample table lists over 2 million clones, about 90% of them with a count of one. Of the sample, approximately 0.41% is held by the ten largest clones.

The sequenced sample was naive CD4+ T cells from PBMCs. The intended sense of this specimen's cell subset or site label: CD45RA+ positively selected. The TCR sequence derives from a man younger than 35 in good health. Some clones in this sample may be carry-over from other donors' samples.

At the DNA level, the sequence is TGTGCCAGCAGCGTAGGAGGGGACACTGAAGCTTTCTTT. Its translation is CASSVGGDTEAFF. The chain employs TRBV9 and TRBJ1-1; a weak D assignment points to TRBD1 (5 bases agree). Per the germline V gene, SGDLS is the CDR1 and YYNGEE is the CDR2. Trimming removed 0 bases from V and 3 bases from J, leaving 6 bases between the germline ends. From cysteine to phenylalanine, the CDR3 is 13 amino acids long. Here the CDR3 DNA is all that survives: 39 bases in frame from base 1. This CDR3, with the reference TRBV9 and TRBJ1-1 proteins standing in past its ends, gives the full variable domain DSGVTQTPKHLITATGQRVTLRCSPRSGDLSVYWYQQSLDQGLQFLIQYYNGEERAKGNILERFSAQQFPDLHSELNLSSLELGDSALYFCASSVGGDTEAFFGQGTRLTVV.